The rows below give T cell receptor beta chains drawn from one sample of a study of regulatory T cells in long-lasting Graves disease. A single record per CDR3 protein comes from TCRdb applying MiXCR to the multiplex PCR reads. Of about 440,000 distinct CDR3 sequences detected, under 15% appear once; the ten largest clones hold 16%. This sample was also put to use in a study of T cells in Graves' hyperthyroidism and ophthalmopathy.

The sample here was peripheral blood mononuclear cells (PBMCs), taken at new diagnosis, from a patient treated with antithyroid drugs. These TCRs come from a woman aged 25 to 39 with Graves disease. Both conserved end residues are part of each CDR3. A D gene is named only where the DNA matches it firmly. The size field is filled for only some rows; it gives once, few, many or a size class.

size: many; D: -; J: TRBJ2-1; V: TRBV6-2/TRBV6-3; CDR3: CASSYGAEGAYNEQFF; DNA: TGTGCCAGCAGTTACGGGGCAGAGGGAGCCTACAATGAGCAGTTCTTC
size: many; D: -; J: TRBJ1-5; V: TRBV6-6; CDR3: CASSYSGSGHQPQHF; DNA: TGTGCCAGCAGTTACTCGGGTTCAGGTCATCAGCCCCAGCATTTT
size: few; D: -; J: TRBJ2-2; V: TRBV9; CDR3: CASSVMAAGELFF; DNA: TGTGCCAGCAGCGTAATGGCCGCCGGGGAGCTGTTTTTT
size: many; D: TRBD2; J: TRBJ2-1; V: TRBV2; CDR3: CASSKTSVRYNEQFF; DNA: TGTGCCAGCAGCAAGACTAGCGTAAGATACAATGAGCAGTTCTTC
size: -; D: -; J: TRBJ1-3; V: TRBV7-9; CDR3: CASSPEGGNTIYF; DNA: TGTGCCAGCAGCCCAGAGGGGGGAAACACCATATATTTT
size: few; D: TRBD2; J: TRBJ2-2; V: TRBV7-6; CDR3: CASSLAGVNTGELFF; DNA: TGTGCCAGCAGCCTAGCGGGTGTAAACACCGGGGAGCTGTTTTTT
size: -; D: TRBD1; J: TRBJ2-5; V: TRBV24-1; CDR3: CVTSERGDRMWETQYF; DNA: TGTGTCACCAGTGAGCGTGGGGACAGAATGTGGGAGACCCAGTACTTC
size: few; D: -; J: TRBJ1-5; V: TRBV19; CDR3: CASSIAHGGNQPQHF; DNA: TGTGCCAGTAGTATAGCCCACGGGGGCAATCAGCCCCAGCATTTT
size: -; D: TRBD2; J: TRBJ2-7; V: TRBV19; CDR3: CASSPSGTNYEQYF; DNA: TGTGCCAGTAGCCCTAGCGGGACCAACTACGAGCAGTACTTC
size: -; D: TRBD2; J: TRBJ2-1; V: TRBV4-1; CDR3: CASSQEFTSGYNEQFF; DNA: TGCGCCAGCAGCCAAGAGTTCACTAGCGGCTACAATGAGCAGTTCTTC
size: -; D: TRBD2; J: TRBJ2-1; V: TRBV12-3/TRBV12-4; CDR3: CASSLRRENEQFF; DNA: TGTGCCAGCAGCCTAAGGCGGGAGAATGAGCAGTTCTTC
size: many; D: TRBD1; J: TRBJ2-5; V: TRBV20-1; CDR3: CSVQTGPQETQYF; DNA: TGCAGTGTTCAGACAGGGCCCCAAGAGACCCAGTACTTC
size: -; D: -; J: TRBJ2-2; V: TRBV2; CDR3: CASSEGFRRELFF; DNA: TGTGCCAGCAGTGAAGGGTTCCGGCGGGAGCTGTTTTTT
size: many; D: TRBD2; J: TRBJ2-1; V: TRBV12-3/TRBV12-4; CDR3: CASSFRPGLAGGVVSYNEQFF; DNA: TGTGCCAGCAGTTTCCGCCCGGGACTAGCGGGAGGAGTGGTATCCTACAATGAGCAGTTCTTC
size: -; D: -; J: TRBJ2-2; V: TRBV24-1; CDR3: CATSERSSGELFF; DNA: TGTGCCACCAGTGAGCGTAGTTCCGGGGAGCTGTTTTTT
size: many; D: TRBD2; J: TRBJ2-1; V: TRBV5-1; CDR3: CASSSGLLPAGGQQFF; DNA: TGCGCCAGCAGCTCCGGACTCCTCCCAGCGGGGGGTCAGCAGTTCTTC
size: many; D: TRBD1; J: TRBJ1-1; V: TRBV10-3; CDR3: CAIRADRDTEAFF; DNA: TGTGCCATCAGAGCTGACAGGGACACTGAAGCTTTCTTT
size: many; D: -; J: TRBJ1-6; V: TRBV13; CDR3: CASRDGNSPLHF; DNA: TGTGCCAGCAGGGACGGGAATTCACCCCTCCACTTT
size: many; D: -; J: TRBJ2-1; V: TRBV13; CDR3: CASSPDGLASYNEQFF; DNA: TGTGCCAGCAGCCCCGATGGGCTAGCCTCCTACAATGAGCAGTTCTTC
size: many; D: -; J: TRBJ1-5; V: TRBV6-2/TRBV6-3; CDR3: CASSSGTRNVPQHF; DNA: TGTGCCAGCAGTTCCGGGACTCGTAACGTGCCCCAGCATTTT
size: -; D: TRBD1; J: TRBJ1-4; V: TRBV3-1; CDR3: CASSPPGTGVNEKLFF; DNA: TGTGCCAGCAGCCCTCCAGGGACAGGGGTAAATGAAAAACTGTTTTTT
size: many; D: -; J: TRBJ1-5; V: TRBV12-3/TRBV12-4; CDR3: CASSFVSNQPQHF; DNA: TGTGCCAGCAGTTTTGTGAGCAATCAGCCCCAGCATTTT
size: few; D: -; J: TRBJ1-1; V: TRBV9; CDR3: CASSVDMGNTEAFF; DNA: TGTGCCAGCAGCGTCGATATGGGGAACACTGAAGCTTTCTTT
size: -; D: TRBD1; J: TRBJ2-5; V: TRBV11-3; CDR3: CATSDSTGIETQYF; DNA: TGTGCCACCAGTGATTCGACAGGGATAGAGACCCAGTACTTC
size: many; D: TRBD2; J: TRBJ2-1; V: TRBV12-5; CDR3: CASASLGLAGTGSQNEQFF; DNA: TGTGCTAGTGCCTCACTCGGACTAGCGGGCACAGGGAGCCAAAATGAGCAGTTCTTC
size: many; D: -; J: TRBJ1-2; V: TRBV6-2/TRBV6-3; CDR3: CASRTPGTNGYTF; DNA: TGTGCCAGCAGAACCCCAGGGACGAATGGCTACACCTTC
size: few; D: -; J: TRBJ2-5; V: TRBV6-5; CDR3: CASSYEGVNQETQYF; DNA: TGTGCCAGCAGTTACGAGGGGGTTAACCAAGAGACCCAGTACTTC
size: few; D: -; J: TRBJ2-3; V: TRBV6-8; CDR3: CAKCETEVTDTQYF; DNA: TGTGCCAAATGCGAGACGGAAGTTACTGATACGCAGTATTTT
size: many; D: TRBD1; J: TRBJ1-4; V: TRBV27; CDR3: CASSLEGQLNEKLFF; DNA: TGTGCCAGCAGTTTAGAGGGACAGCTTAATGAAAAACTGTTTTTT
size: -; D: TRBD1; J: TRBJ1-2; V: TRBV2; CDR3: CASSPSQGIINYGYTF; DNA: TGTGCCAGCAGTCCCTCACAGGGGATCATAAACTATGGCTACACCTTC
size: few; D: -; J: TRBJ2-5; V: TRBV18; CDR3: CASSVAFGQGGRKETQYF; DNA: TGTGCCAGCTCAGTGGCCTTCGGACAGGGAGGGCGTAAAGAGACCCAGTACTTC